In its sample, the clone carrying this TCR beta chain was seen many times. No antigen is known for it. This CDR3 has 17 residues. Germline trimming cut 5 bases from V and 4 bases from J; bases unmatched to any gene: 14. Germline-derived CDR1 and CDR2 are MNHNS and SASEGT. In TCRdb, the reads were re-called with MiXCR into one record per CDR3 protein. The data contain 480,000 or so distinct CDR3 sequences, 11% of them singletons. The sample is drawn from a study of T cell repertoires in cytomegalovirus infection. On the study more broadly: Public TCR beta signatures provided an indication of both CMV infection and a matching HLA type.

Points from the study as a whole: Summed frequency of public TCR beta families distinguished CMV carriers with the relevant HLA. HLA-C-restricted CMV-specific TCR beta clonotypes were dominant in the ex vivo response.

The source of this sequence is a human donor in good health (CMV status not recorded). Some clones in this sample may be carry-over from other donors' samples. V usage is TRBV6-1 and J usage is TRBJ2-5, with 9 bases that match TRBD1. The sample taken for sequencing was PBMCs. Here the CDR3 reads CASSQTGGAQGRETQYF. As DNA, the CDR3 is TGTGCCAGCAGTCAAACAGGGGGCGCGCAGGGGAGAGAGACCCAGTACTTC.